This T cell receptor (beta chain) comes out of a study of cytotoxic CD8 clonotypes in ibrutinib-treated CLL (dated by TCRdb to about 2021). About the full investigation: The cohort included about 15 treatment-naive and approximately twelve relapsed/refractory patients; 17 were IGHV unmutated. Responses were partial in around 25 patients and complete in 2; after median about 63 months follow-up, roughly 15 stayed in remission and 12 progressed. Response samples were taken after a median of approximately a year on treatment, ranging from roughly 6 to 36 months. On average, each sample yielded 250,000 to 300,000 productive templates and tens of thousands of productive rearrangements. Of the approximately 86 people in the trial, about 25 had longitudinal samples available. Cryopreserved peripheral blood mononuclear cells were obtained prior to treatment, at the time of response, and at either disease progression or sustained remission. Patients were still on ibrutinib when every remission and progressive disease sample was collected. Broader findings and caveats from the paper: Baseline clonality exceeded that of age-matched healthy donors and correlated strongly with circulating CD8+ T-cell counts. Sampling times were not matched between patients in sustained remission and patients whose disease was progressing, and lymph node repertoires were not examined. Clonality rose at ibrutinib response, remained stable during sustained remission, and dropped back toward baseline at progression. Public clonotypes were rare and either contracted or stayed stable during treatment, and the rise in clonality at ibrutinib response reflected the expansion of private clonotypes.

As for this clone: What this receptor recognizes is not known. It has no much larger one-base neighbor in the sample; base qualities were not kept.

On a MiSeq, deep resolution sequencing aimed for a depth between 1 in 1 million and 1 in 200,000 T cells, with each clonotype covered approximately 10x on average. The immunoSEQ hsTCRB Kit was used to generate TCR beta libraries. The paper's data handling went like this. Data were analyzed with ImmunoSEQ Data Assistant and ImmunoSEQ Analyzer, with V, D and J genes assigned per IMGT definitions. Clonality, which ranges from 0 to 1, was calculated as one minus the normalized Shannon entropy of productive rearrangement frequencies. Public clonotype analysis was restricted to overrepresented clonotypes comprising at least 0.05% of each patient's repertoire. Approximately 12 repertoires from age-matched healthy donors, obtained from immuneACCESS, served as clonality controls. This immuneACCESS table, as held by TCRdb, lists in-frame sequences with V and J called but not all clones. Of the missing ones, under half trace to an unresolved V gene in checked studies; the others have no known cause. V, J and clone size are taken as reported in that table, and D and trimming were inferred from the DNA itself. For this sample there are some 130,000 clones; 70% to 80% appear just once. The ten biggest clones cover roughly 4.7% of the sample.

The germline V gene (reference sequence) supplies CDR1 MNHNY and CDR2 SVGAGI. Relative to germline, V is 2 bases shorter and J is 1 base shorter, with 6 bases between their ends. The CDR3 goes from the cysteine to the phenylalanine over 13 residues. The CDR3 DNA has 39 bases and is translated from base 1. In the paper's terms, the time point label means: roughly 25 months on ibrutinib. For TCR beta library preparation, approximately 2.2 micrograms of genomic DNA were isolated from cryopreserved PBMCs. High-throughput TCR beta sequencing was performed on longitudinal blood samples from CLL patients receiving ibrutinib monotherapy. The patients took part in an open-label, single-center phase 2 trial of ibrutinib monotherapy.

The sequenced sample was PBMCs, obtained after 24 months of ibrutinib treatment. Recombination joined TRBV6-6 with TRBJ2-7; the D gene remains uncertain. The clonotype originates from a human donor with chronic lymphocytic leukemia. The nucleotides read TGTGCCAGCAGTTACAAAGAGTCCTACGAGCAGTACTTC. Translated, this is CASSYKESYEQYF.